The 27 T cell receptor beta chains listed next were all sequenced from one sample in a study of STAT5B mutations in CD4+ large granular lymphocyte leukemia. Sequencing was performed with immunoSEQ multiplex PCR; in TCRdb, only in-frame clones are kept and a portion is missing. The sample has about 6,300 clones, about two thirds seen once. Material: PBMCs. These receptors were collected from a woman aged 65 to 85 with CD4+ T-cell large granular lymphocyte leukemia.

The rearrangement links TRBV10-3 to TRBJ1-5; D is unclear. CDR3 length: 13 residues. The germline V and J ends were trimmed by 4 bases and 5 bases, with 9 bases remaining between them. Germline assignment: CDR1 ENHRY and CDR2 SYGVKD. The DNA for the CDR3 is TGTGCCATCAGTGCGGCAGCAGATCAGCCCCAGCATTTT. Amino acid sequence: CAISAAADQPQHF.

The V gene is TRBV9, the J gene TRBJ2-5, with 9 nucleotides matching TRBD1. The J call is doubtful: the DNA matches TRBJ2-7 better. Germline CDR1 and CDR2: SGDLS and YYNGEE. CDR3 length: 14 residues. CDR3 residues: CASSPGQGTYEQYF. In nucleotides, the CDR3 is TGTGCCAGCAGCCCAGGACAGGGGACCTACGAGCAGTACTTC.

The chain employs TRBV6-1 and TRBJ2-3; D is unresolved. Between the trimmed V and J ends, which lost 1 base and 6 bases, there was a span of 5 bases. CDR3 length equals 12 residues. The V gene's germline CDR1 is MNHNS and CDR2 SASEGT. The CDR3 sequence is CASSEVMDTQYF. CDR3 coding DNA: TGTGCCAGCAGTGAAGTAATGGATACGCAGTATTTT.

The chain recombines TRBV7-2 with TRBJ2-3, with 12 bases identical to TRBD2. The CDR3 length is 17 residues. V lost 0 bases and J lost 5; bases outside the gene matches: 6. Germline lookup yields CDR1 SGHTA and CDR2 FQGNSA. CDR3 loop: CASSLAPSGGAGDTQYF. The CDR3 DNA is TGTGCCAGCAGCTTAGCGCCTAGCGGGGGGGCTGGAGATACGCAGTATTTT.

The CDR3 region is CASSLTGQGTEAFF. The CDR3 DNA sequence: TGCGCCAGCAGCTTGACGGGACAAGGGACTGAAGCTTTCTTT. The rearrangement uses TRBV5-1 and TRBJ1-1; perhaps TRBD1 as D (6 bases). Trimming cost V 1 base and J 5 bases, with 12 bases left between them. Germline loops: CDR1 SGHRS, CDR2 YFSETQ. The CDR3 totals 14 residues.

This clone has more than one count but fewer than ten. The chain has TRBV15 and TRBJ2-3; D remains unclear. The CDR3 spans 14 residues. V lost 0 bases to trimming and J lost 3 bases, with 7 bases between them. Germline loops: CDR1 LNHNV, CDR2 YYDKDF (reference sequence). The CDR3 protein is CATSRDMGTDTQYF. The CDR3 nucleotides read TGTGCCACCAGCAGAGATATGGGGACAGATACGCAGTATTTT. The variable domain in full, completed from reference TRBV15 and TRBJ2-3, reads DAMVIQNPRYQVTQFGKPVTLSCSQTLNHNVMYWYQQKSSQAPKLLFHYYDKDFNNEADTPDNFQSRRPNTSFCFLDIRSPGLGDTAMYLCATSRDMGTDTQYFGPGTRLTVL.

CDR3 DNA: TGTGCCAGTATTTCTCGGACCGGGAGGAATGGTGAAGCTTTCTTT. Its translation is CASISRTGRNGEAFF. V and J are TRBV19 and TRBJ1-1; D unresolved. CDR1 is LNHDA, CDR2 SQIVND, per germline (reference sequence). V was pared by 7 bases and J by 7 bases, with 22 bases between. This CDR3 is built from 15 residues.

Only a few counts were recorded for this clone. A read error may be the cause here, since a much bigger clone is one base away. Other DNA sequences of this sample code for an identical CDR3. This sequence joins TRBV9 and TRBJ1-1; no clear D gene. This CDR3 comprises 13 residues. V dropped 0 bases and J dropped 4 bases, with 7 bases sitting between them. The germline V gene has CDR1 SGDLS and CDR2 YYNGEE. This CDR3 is CASSVGQSTEAFF. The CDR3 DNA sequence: TGTGCCAGCAGCGTAGGGCAGAGCACTGAAGCTTTCTTT. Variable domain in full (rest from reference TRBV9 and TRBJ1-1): DSGVTQTPKHLITATGQRVTLRCSPRSGDLSVYWYQQSLDQGLQFLIQYYNGEERAKGNILERFSAQQFPDLHSELNLSSLELGDSALYFCASSVGQSTEAFFGQGTRLTVV.

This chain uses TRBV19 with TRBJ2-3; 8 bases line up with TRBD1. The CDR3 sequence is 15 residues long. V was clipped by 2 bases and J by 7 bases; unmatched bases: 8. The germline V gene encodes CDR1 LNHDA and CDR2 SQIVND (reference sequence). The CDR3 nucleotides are TGTGCCAGTAGTATAAACCCCGGACAGGGTCATACGCAGTATTTT. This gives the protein CASSINPGQGHTQYF.

The CDR3 protein is CASTLGYVSNQPQHF. As DNA, the CDR3 is TGTGCCAGTACCCTTGGGTATGTGAGCAATCAGCCCCAGCATTTT. The chain joins TRBV19 to TRBJ1-5; no clear D gene. Germline values: CDR1 LNHDA, CDR2 SQIVND (reference sequence). This CDR3 comprises 15 residues. The ends were cut back, 7 bases at V and 1 base at J, with 14 bases in the middle.

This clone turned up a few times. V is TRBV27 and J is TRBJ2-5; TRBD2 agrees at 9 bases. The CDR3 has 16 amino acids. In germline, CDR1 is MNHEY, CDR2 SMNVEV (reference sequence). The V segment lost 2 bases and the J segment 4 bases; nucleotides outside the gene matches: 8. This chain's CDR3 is CASSLRRGGPGETQYF. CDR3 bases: TGTGCCAGCAGTTTACGGCGGGGGGGCCCGGGAGAGACCCAGTACTTC.

The CDR3 region is CAISAVQGAGANVLTF. CDR3 DNA: TGTGCCATCAGTGCAGTACAGGGGGCTGGGGCCAACGTCCTGACTTTC. The chain has TRBV10-3 and TRBJ2-6, with TRBD1 matching over 8 bases. This CDR3 is 16 amino acids long. In germline, CDR1 is ENHRY, CDR2 SYGVKD. V lost 4 bases and J lost 2; bases outside the gene matches: 4.

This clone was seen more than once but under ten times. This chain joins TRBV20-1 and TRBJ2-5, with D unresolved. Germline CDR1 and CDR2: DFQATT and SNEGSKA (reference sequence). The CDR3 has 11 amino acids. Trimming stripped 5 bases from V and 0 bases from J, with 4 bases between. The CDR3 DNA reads TGCAGTGCTCAAGACCAAGAGACCCAGTACTTC. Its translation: CSAQDQETQYF.

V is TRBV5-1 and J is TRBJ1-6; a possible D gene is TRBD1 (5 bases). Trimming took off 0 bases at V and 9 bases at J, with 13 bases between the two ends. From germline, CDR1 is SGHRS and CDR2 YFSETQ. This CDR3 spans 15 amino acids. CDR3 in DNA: TGCGCCAGCAGCTTGGCCGCAGGCGGGGGTTCACCCCTCCACTTT. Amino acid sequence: CASSLAAGGGSPLHF.

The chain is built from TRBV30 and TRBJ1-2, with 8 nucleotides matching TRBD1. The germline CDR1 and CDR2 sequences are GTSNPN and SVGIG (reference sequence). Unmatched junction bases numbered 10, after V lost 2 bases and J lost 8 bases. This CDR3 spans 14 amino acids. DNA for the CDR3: TGTGCCTGGAGTACGGGGACAGGACCTGAGGGCTACACCTTC. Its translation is CAWSTGTGPEGYTF. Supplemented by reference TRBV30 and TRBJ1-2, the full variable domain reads SQTIHQWPATLVQPVGSPLSLECTVEGTSNPNLYWYRQAAGRGLQLLFYSVGIGQISSEVPQNLSASRPQDRQFILSSKKLLLSDSGFYLCAWSTGTGPEGYTFGSGTRLTVV.

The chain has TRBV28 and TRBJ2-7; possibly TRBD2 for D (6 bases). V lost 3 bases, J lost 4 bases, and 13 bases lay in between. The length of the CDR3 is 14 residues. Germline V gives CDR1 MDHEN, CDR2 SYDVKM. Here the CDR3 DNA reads TGTGCCAGCAGTTTGGGAGGCTCGGGGTACGAGCAGTACTTC. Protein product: CASSLGGSGYEQYF.

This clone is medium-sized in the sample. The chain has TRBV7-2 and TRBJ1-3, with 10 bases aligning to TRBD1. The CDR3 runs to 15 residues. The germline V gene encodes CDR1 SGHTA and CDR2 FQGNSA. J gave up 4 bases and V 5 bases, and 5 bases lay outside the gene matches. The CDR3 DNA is TGTGCCAGCAGCCCGACAGGGGGCAAAGGAAACACCATATATTTT. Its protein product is CASSPTGGKGNTIYF.

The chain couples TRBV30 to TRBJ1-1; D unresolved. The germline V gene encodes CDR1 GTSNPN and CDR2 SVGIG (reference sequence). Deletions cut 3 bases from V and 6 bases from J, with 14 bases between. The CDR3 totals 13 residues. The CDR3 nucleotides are TGTGCCTGGAGCACTAGGGTCCCAGCTGAAGCTTTCTTT. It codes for CAWSTRVPAEAFF.

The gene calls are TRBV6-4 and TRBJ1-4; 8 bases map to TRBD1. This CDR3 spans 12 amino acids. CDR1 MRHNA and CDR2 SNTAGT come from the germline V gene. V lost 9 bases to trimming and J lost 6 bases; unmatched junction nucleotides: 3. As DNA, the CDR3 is TGTGCCAGTTCGGACAGGGATGAAAAACTGTTTTTT. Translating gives CASSDRDEKLFF.

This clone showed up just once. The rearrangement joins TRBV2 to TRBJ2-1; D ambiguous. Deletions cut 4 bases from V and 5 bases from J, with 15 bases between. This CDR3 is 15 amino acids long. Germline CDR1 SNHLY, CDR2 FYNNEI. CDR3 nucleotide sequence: TGTGCCAGCAGTGTGGTACAGTCAAGAAACAATGAGCAGTTCTTC. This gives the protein CASSVVQSRNNEQFF.

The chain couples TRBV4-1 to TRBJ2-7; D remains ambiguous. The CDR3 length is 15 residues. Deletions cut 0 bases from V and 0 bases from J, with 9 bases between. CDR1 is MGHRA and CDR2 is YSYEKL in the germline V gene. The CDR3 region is CASSQEVAASYEQYF. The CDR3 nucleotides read TGCGCCAGCAGCCAAGAAGTGGCAGCCTCCTACGAGCAGTACTTC.

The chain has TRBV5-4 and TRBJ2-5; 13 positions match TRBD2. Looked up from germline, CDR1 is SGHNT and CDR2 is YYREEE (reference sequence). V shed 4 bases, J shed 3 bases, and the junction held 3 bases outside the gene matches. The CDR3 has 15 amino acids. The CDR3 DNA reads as TGTGCCAGCAGCCCTGGACTAGCGGGGGAAGAGACCCAGTACTTC. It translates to CASSPGLAGEETQYF.

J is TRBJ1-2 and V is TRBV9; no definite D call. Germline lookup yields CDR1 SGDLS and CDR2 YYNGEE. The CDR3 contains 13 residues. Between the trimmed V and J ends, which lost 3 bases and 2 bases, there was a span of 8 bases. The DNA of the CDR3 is TGTGCCAGCAGCGCCCTCGGCAACTATGGCTACACCTTC. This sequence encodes CASSALGNYGYTF.

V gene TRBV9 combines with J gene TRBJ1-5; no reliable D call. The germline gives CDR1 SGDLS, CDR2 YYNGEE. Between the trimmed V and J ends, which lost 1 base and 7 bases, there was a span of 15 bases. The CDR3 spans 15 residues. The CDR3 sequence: CASSVNPDPWQPQHF. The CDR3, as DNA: TGTGCCAGCAGCGTAAATCCGGATCCCTGGCAGCCCCAGCATTTT.

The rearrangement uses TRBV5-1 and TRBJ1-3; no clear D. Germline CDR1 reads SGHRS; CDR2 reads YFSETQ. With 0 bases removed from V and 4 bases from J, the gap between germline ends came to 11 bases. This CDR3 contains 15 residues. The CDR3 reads CASSLAGIGGNTIYF. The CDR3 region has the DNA TGCGCCAGCAGCTTGGCGGGGATAGGAGGAAACACCATATATTTT.

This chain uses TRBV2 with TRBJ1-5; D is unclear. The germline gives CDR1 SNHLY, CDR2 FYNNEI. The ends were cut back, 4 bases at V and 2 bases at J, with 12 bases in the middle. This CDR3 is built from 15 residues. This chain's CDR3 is CASSAPPKGNQPQHF. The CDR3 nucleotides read TGTGCCAGCAGTGCTCCTCCTAAGGGCAATCAGCCCCAGCATTTT.

The CDR3 protein is CASSESVIQWGYNEQFF. In nucleotides, the CDR3 is TGCGCCAGCAGTGAGTCGGTTATTCAGTGGGGCTACAATGAGCAGTTCTTC. This chain uses TRBV10-1 with TRBJ2-1; D call uncertain. CDR1 is WNHNN, CDR2 SYGVQD, per germline (reference sequence). V was shortened by 0 bases and J by 3 bases, with 15 bases between the two germline ends. CDR3 length: 17 amino acids.